In this sample, the clone carrying this T cell receptor (beta chain) turned up a few times. These data originate in a study of early T cells in non-severe SARS-CoV-2 infection. TCRdb re-analysed the 5' RACE reads in MiXCR, keeping a single row per CDR3 protein. The table lists more than 60,000 distinct CDR3 sequences, about 9% of them singletons. The CDR3 consists of 14 residues. CDR1 SGHRS and CDR2 YFSETQ come from the germline V gene. Germline trimming cut 3 bases from V and 4 bases from J; bases unmatched to any gene: 2. The specimen was whole blood. V and J are TRBV5-1 and TRBJ2-7, with 12 bases fitting TRBD2. The clonotype was recovered from an adult who was a healthcare worker with PCR-confirmed SARS-CoV-2 infection or an uninfected control (not recorded which). In DNA form, the CDR3 reads TGCGCCAGCAGCTCGACTAGCGGGGGATACGAGCAGTACTTC. It codes for CASSSTSGGYEQYF. Using reference TRBV5-1 and TRBJ2-7 for the parts outside the CDR3, the full variable domain is KAGVTQTPRYLIKTRGQQVTLSCSPISGHRSVSWYQQTPGQGLQFLFEYFSETQRNKGNFPGRFSGRQFSNSRSEMNVSTLELGDSALYLCASSSTSGGYEQYFGPGTRLTVT.